The present TCR beta chain was sequenced within a study of vaccination and CD4 T cells after COVID-19. Study context: Two doses of either BNT162b2 or mRNA-1273 vaccine went to participants.

Germline values: CDR1 DFQATT, CDR2 SNEGSKA (reference sequence). V lost 1 base, J lost 1 base, and 14 bases lay in between. The CDR3 is 15 residues long. Specified time point: late sampling 161 to 241 days after vaccination in three convalescent patients. TCRdb redid the calling of the PCR reads with MiXCR, one entry per CDR3 protein. The sample contains just under 30,000 distinct CDR3 sequences, approximately 49% of which appear only once. Material: CD4+ T cells from blood, obtained about 7 months after SARS-CoV-2 vaccination. This clonotype originated in a human donor who had recovered from COVID-19. The V gene is TRBV20-1, the J gene TRBJ2-7; no firm D call. CDR3 DNA: TGCAGTGCTAGAGGCGCGCCCAATCTTTCCTACGAGCAGTACTTC. Protein product: CSARGAPNLSYEQYF.